Below, 17 T cell receptor beta chains from the same sample are listed, as sequenced in a study of shared clonotypes between healthy human individuals. Assay: immunoSEQ multiplex PCR; the TCRdb copy retains only in-frame clones and omits some. The data show roughly 2.6 million clones, around nine tenths seen once. Material: naive CD4+ T cells sorted from blood. Subset here: CD45RA+ positively selected. All receptors derive from a man aged 18 to 30 in good health.

The chain has TRBV28 and TRBJ1-2, with D possibly matching TRBD1 (6 bases). From germline, CDR1 is MDHEN and CDR2 SYDVKM. The CDR3 spans 13 residues. Trimming stripped 7 bases from V and 6 bases from J, with 15 bases between. CDR3 sequence (DNA): TGTGCCAGCACCTTGAGGGGGTCCGATGGCTACACCTTC. This gives the protein CASTLRGSDGYTF.

The rearrangement links TRBV4-1 to TRBJ2-2, with TRBD1 identical over 7 bases. There are 13 residues in the CDR3. Germline-derived CDR1 and CDR2 are MGHRA and YSYEKL. The trim removed 6 bases at V and 6 bases at J, leaving 4 bases unmatched. The DNA for the CDR3 is TGCGCCAGCAGGCGCCAGGGGGCCGGGGAGCTGTTTTTT. This gives the protein CASRRQGAGELFF.

The chain combines TRBV9 with TRBJ1-6; D is undetermined. Germline V gene sequence: CDR1 SGDLS, CDR2 YYNGEE. Trimming pared 2 bases from V and 12 bases from J, leaving 15 bases between. This CDR3 region has 14 residues. CDR3 sequence: CASSVTDTFKPLHF. The CDR3 DNA sequence: TGTGCCAGCAGCGTTACAGACACTTTCAAACCCCTCCACTTT.

This sequence joins TRBV4-1 and TRBJ1-6; TRBD1 matches at 7 bases. V gave up 0 bases and J gave up 0 bases; unmatched junction bases: 8. The CDR3 has 19 residues. Per germline, CDR1 MGHRA and CDR2 YSYEKL. CDR3 sequence: CASSQDPPGQHSYNSPLHF. The CDR3 bases are TGCGCCAGCAGCCAAGATCCCCCGGGACAGCACTCCTATAATTCACCCCTCCACTTT.

The V and J genes are TRBV6-1 and TRBJ2-5; D call uncertain. The CDR3 is made up of 15 amino acids. Trimming took off 10 bases at V and 1 base at J, with 19 bases between the two ends. Germline V gene lookup returns CDR1 MNHNS and CDR2 SASEGT. The CDR3 sequence: CATKVMWLGQETQYF. For the CDR3, the DNA is TGTGCCACTAAGGTAATGTGGCTCGGCCAAGAGACCCAGTACTTC.

The J gene is TRBJ2-6, the V gene TRBV19; D gene unclear. There are 13 residues in the CDR3. Germline CDR1 is LNHDA and CDR2 is SQIVND (reference sequence). The ends were cut back, 5 bases at V and 2 bases at J, with 4 bases in the middle. As DNA, the CDR3 is TGTGCCAGTAGTCGCACTGGGGCCAACGTCCTGACTTTC. Translation gives CASSRTGANVLTF.

This chain joins TRBV6-1 and TRBJ2-3; D not resolved. V was shortened by 4 bases and J by 3 bases, with 5 bases between the two germline ends. Germline V gene lookup returns CDR1 MNHNS and CDR2 SASEGT. The CDR3 extends over 12 amino acids. CDR3 DNA: TGTGCCAGCAGTGGAAGGACAGATACGCAGTATTTT. The encoded protein is CASSGRTDTQYF.

The CDR3 coding sequence is TGTGCCAGCACGAGCGGGGGGACTTGGAAGACCCAGTACTTC. Residues: CASTSGGTWKTQYF. This sequence joins TRBV6-1 and TRBJ2-5, with 9 bases fitting TRBD2. Germline V CDR1 and CDR2: MNHNS, SASEGT. The V and J ends lost 7 bases and 6 bases, in that order; junction bases with no gene match: 9. CDR3 size: 14 residues.

For this clone: Additional DNA sequences in this sample encode the identical CDR3. The chain carries TRBV2 and TRBJ2-7; the D is unclear. The CDR3 contains 10 residues. Germline V gene lookup returns CDR1 SNHLY and CDR2 FYNNEI. Trimming took 5 bases from V and 4 from J, leaving 3 bases between them. The CDR3 DNA reads as TGTGCCAGCAGTTCGTACGAGCAGTACTTC. Protein: CASSSYEQYF.

The gene calls are TRBV28 and TRBJ1-3; 10 bases line up with TRBD1. This CDR3 contains 14 residues. Germline CDR1 reads MDHEN; CDR2 reads SYDVKM. Trimming took 6 bases from V and 2 from J; bases not matched to a gene: 1. As DNA, the CDR3 is TGTGCCAGCAGGACAGGGGGCACTGGAAACACCATATATTTT. Encoded protein: CASRTGGTGNTIYF.

The chain uses TRBV7-9 and TRBJ2-6, with D hard to call. Trimming removed 1 base at V and 1 base at J, with 11 bases between. Germline CDR1 reads SEHNR; CDR2 reads FQNEAQ (reference sequence). This CDR3 has 17 amino acids. The CDR3: CASSLGVVGSGANVLTF. The CDR3 nucleotides read TGTGCCAGCAGCTTAGGGGTTGTGGGATCTGGGGCCAACGTCCTGACTTTC. Supplemented by reference TRBV7-9 and TRBJ2-6, the full variable domain reads DTGVSQNPRHKITKRGQNVTFRCDPISEHNRLYWYRQTLGQGPEFLTYFQNEAQLEKSRLLSDRFSAERPKGSFSTLEIQRTEQGDSAMYLCASSLGVVGSGANVLTFGAGSRLTVL.

This clone was seen only a few times. The chain uses TRBV7-9 and TRBJ1-5; D is ambiguous. Trimming took 6 bases from V and 4 from J, leaving 7 bases between them. Germline V lookup: CDR1 SEHNR, CDR2 FQNEAQ (reference sequence). There are 12 residues in the CDR3. The DNA of the CDR3 is TGTGCCAGCAGTTTTACAAATCAGCCCCAGCATTTT. Protein product: CASSFTNQPQHF.

This clone was seen once. This chain uses TRBV5-6 with TRBJ2-5; tentatively, D is TRBD1 (5 bases). The closer fit of TRBJ2-7 to the DNA end suggests the J call may be wrong. Germline V CDR1 and CDR2: SGHDT, YYEEEE. This CDR3 spans 13 amino acids. The CDR3 sequence is CASSSLGAYEQYF. In nucleotides, the CDR3 is TGTGCCAGCAGCTCCTTAGGGGCCTACGAGCAGTACTTC.

The V and J genes are TRBV5-1 and TRBJ1-1; TRBD1 might be the D (6 bases). This CDR3 has 15 residues. Trimming took off 4 bases at V and 0 bases at J, with 13 bases between the two ends. In germline, CDR1 is SGHRS, CDR2 YFSETQ. CDR3 protein: CASSAHTGMNTEAFF. The CDR3 DNA reads as TGCGCCAGCAGCGCCCATACAGGGATGAACACTGAAGCTTTCTTT.

The V and J genes are TRBV5-1 and TRBJ1-1; TRBD1 might be the D (5 bases). Looked up from germline, CDR1 is SGHRS and CDR2 is YFSETQ. The CDR3 spans 16 residues. With 2 bases removed from V and 7 bases from J, the gap between germline ends came to 21 bases. The CDR3 sequence is CASSFNPDSARGEAFF. In DNA form, the CDR3 reads TGCGCCAGCAGCTTTAACCCCGACAGTGCAAGGGGTGAAGCTTTCTTT.

This clone was detected only once. The CDR3 DNA is TGTGCCAGCAGCGTCGGACAGGGGGCGGTCAGCGGGAAATGGAGTGAGCAGTTCTTC. This encodes CASSVGQGAVSGKWSEQFF. The gene calls are TRBV7-9 and TRBJ2-1; 11 bases are shared with TRBD1. This CDR3 contains 19 residues. Per the germline V gene, CDR1 is SEHNR and CDR2 is FQNEAQ (reference sequence). The V and J ends lost 5 bases and 9 bases, in that order; junction bases with no gene match: 21.

As regards this clone: The same CDR3 is also encoded by other DNA sequences in this sample. This chain connects TRBV7-8 to TRBJ2-6; D not certain. The CDR3 is 13 residues long. V shed 1 base and J shed 3 bases, with 1 base lying between them. Germline V lookup: CDR1 SGHVS, CDR2 FQNEAQ. This chain's CDR3 is CASSLGGANVLTF. In nucleotides, the CDR3 is TGTGCCAGCAGCTTAGGTGGGGCCAACGTCCTGACTTTC.